The 6 T cell receptor beta chains presented below share a single source sample, sequenced in a study of memory CD4+ T cells and cytomegalovirus serostatus. The sort gate was single viable CD3+CD4+CD8-CD45RO+ cells for memory CD4+ T cells. Profiled with immunoSEQ multiplex PCR; TCRdb holds only in-frame clones, not every one. There are tens of thousands of clones in the sample; around 74% occur only once, and 0.9% to 1.5% lies in the top ten. The sample was memory CD4+ T cells from blood. These receptors were collected from an adult in good health and CMV-seropositive.

This clone has only a few counts. This chain links TRBV20-1 with TRBJ2-5; no clear D gene. The CDR3 contains 11 residues. The V end lost 2 bases, the J end lost 2 bases, and 3 bases lay between the germline ends. The germline V gene encodes CDR1 DFQATT and CDR2 SNEGSKA (reference sequence). CDR3 sequence (DNA): TGCAGTGCTAGACAGCAAGAGACCCAGTACTTC. Translated: CSARQQETQYF.

The chain is built from TRBV5-1 and TRBJ2-5; 7 nucleotides match TRBD1. Per the germline V gene, CDR1 is SGHRS and CDR2 is YFSETQ. V shed 4 bases, J shed 4 bases, and the junction held 13 bases outside the gene matches. This CDR3 is built from 16 residues. This chain's CDR3 is CASSIGDSPIGETQYF. As DNA, the CDR3 is TGCGCCAGCAGCATCGGGGACAGCCCAATCGGAGAGACCCAGTACTTC.

The chain combines TRBV7-3 with TRBJ2-7; TRBD2 might be the D (6 bases). The CDR3 totals 14 residues. Germline assignment: CDR1 SGHTA and CDR2 FQGTGA. Trimming left V 5 bases short and J 2 bases short, with 13 bases between. CDR3 loop: CASSPTGGAYEQYF. In nucleotides, the CDR3 is TGTGCCAGCAGCCCTACAGGAGGGGCCTACGAGCAGTACTTC.

This clone was seen a handful of times. The chain carries TRBV7-2 and TRBJ2-2, with D unresolved. CDR3 length: 12 residues. The V end lost 1 base, the J end lost 7 bases, and 4 bases lay between the germline ends. Germline V gene data show CDR1 as SGHTA and CDR2 as FQGNSA. Here the CDR3 DNA reads TGTGCCAGCAGCTTAGGGATCGGGGAGCTGTTTTTT. Encoded protein: CASSLGIGELFF.

CDR3 DNA: TGTGCCAGCAGCTTAGGAGGACAGGGGCTGACGACACACTATGGCTACACCTTC. As protein: CASSLGGQGLTTHYGYTF. This chain uses TRBV7-2 with TRBJ1-2; the match to TRBD1 covers 9 bases. The CDR3 runs to 18 residues. V gave up 1 base and J gave up 3 bases; unmatched junction bases: 12. Per germline, CDR1 SGHTA and CDR2 FQGNSA. Together with reference TRBV7-2 and TRBJ1-2, the CDR3 gives the full variable domain: GAGVSQSPSNKVTEKGKDVELRCDPISGHTALYWYRQSLGQGLEFLIYFQGNSAPDKSGLPSDRFSAERTGGSVSTLTIQRTQQEDSAVYLCASSLGGQGLTTHYGYTFGSGTRLTVV.

Notes on this clone: This sample also contains other DNA sequences that code for the same CDR3. The chain recombines TRBV6-5 with TRBJ2-7; TRBD1 matches 8 bases. The V gene end was trimmed by 2 bases and the J gene end by 2 bases; junction bases not matched to a gene: 5. This CDR3 comprises 15 residues. Germline CDR1 reads MNHEY; CDR2 reads SVGAGI. DNA of the CDR3: TGTGCCAGCAGTTACCGCGGACAGGGCACCTACGAGCAGTACTTC. Its translation: CASSYRGQGTYEQYF.